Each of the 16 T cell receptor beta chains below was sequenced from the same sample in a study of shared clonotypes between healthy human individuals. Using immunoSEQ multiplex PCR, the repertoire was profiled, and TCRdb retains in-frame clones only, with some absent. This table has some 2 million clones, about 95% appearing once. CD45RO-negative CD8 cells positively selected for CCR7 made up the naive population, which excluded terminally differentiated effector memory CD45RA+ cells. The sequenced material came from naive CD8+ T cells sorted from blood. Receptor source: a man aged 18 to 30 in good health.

CDR3: CASSQGQDRNEKLFF. The CDR3 DNA is TGCGCCAGCAGCCAAGGACAGGATAGAAATGAAAAACTGTTTTTT. V is TRBV4-3 and J is TRBJ1-4; the D gene is possibly TRBD1 (6 bases). Deletions cut 1 base from V and 5 bases from J, with 11 bases between. The length of the CDR3 is 15 residues. Germline values: CDR1 LGHNA, CDR2 YSLEER.

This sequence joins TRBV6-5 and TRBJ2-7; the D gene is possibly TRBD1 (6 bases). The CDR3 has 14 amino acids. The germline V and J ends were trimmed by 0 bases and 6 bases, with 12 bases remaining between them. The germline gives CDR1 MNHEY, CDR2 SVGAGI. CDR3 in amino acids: CASSYSSQGLEQYF. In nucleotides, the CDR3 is TGTGCCAGCAGTTACTCGAGTCAGGGGCTCGAGCAGTACTTC.

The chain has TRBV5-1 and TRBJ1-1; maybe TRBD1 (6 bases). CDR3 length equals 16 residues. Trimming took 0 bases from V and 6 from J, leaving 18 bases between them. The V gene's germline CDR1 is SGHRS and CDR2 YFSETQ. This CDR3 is CASSLDGAGASSEAFF. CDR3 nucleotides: TGCGCCAGCAGCTTGGATGGGGCAGGGGCCTCGTCTGAAGCTTTCTTT.

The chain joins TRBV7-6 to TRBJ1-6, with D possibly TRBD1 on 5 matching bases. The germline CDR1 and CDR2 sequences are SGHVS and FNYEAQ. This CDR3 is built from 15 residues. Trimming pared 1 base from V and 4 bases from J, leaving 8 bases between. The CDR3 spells CASSLGGAYNSPLHF. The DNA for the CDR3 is TGTGCCAGCAGCTTAGGGGGCGCTTATAATTCACCCCTCCACTTT.

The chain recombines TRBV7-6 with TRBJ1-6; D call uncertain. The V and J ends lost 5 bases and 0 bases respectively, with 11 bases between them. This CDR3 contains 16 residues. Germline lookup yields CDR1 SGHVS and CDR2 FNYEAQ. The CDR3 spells CASSPDPVSYNSPLHF. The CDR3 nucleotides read TGTGCCAGCAGCCCAGACCCGGTCTCCTATAATTCACCCCTCCACTTT. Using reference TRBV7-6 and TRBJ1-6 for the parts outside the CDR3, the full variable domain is GAGVSQSPRYKVTKRGQDVALRCDPISGHVSLYWYRQALGQGPEFLTYFNYEAQQDKSGLPNDRFSAERPEGSISTLTIQRTEQRDSAMYRCASSPDPVSYNSPLHFGNGTRLTVT.

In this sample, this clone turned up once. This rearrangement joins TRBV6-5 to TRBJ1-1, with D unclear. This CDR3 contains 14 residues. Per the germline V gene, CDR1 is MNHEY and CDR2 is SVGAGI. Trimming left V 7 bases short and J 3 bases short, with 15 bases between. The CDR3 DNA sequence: TGTGCCAGCATGGTAGAGACGGGATACACTGAAGCTTTCTTT. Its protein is CASMVETGYTEAFF.

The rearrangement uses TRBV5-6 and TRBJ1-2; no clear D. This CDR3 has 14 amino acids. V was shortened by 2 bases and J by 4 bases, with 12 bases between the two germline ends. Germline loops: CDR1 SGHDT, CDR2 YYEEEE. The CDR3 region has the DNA TGTGCCAGCAGCTTAGAGGGCCTCTCCTATGGCTACACCTTC. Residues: CASSLEGLSYGYTF.

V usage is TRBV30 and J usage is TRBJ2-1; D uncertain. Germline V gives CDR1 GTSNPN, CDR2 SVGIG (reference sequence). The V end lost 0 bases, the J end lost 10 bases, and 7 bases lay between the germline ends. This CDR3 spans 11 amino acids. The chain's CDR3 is CAWSVSLEQFF. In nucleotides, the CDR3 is TGTGCCTGGAGTGTAAGCCTGGAGCAGTTCTTC.

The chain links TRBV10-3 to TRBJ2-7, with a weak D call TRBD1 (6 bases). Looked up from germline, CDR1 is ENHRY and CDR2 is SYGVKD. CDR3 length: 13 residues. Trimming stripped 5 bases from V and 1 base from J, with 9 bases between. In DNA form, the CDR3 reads TGTGCCATCAGTTACAGGGAATCCTACGAGCAGTACTTC. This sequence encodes CAISYRESYEQYF.

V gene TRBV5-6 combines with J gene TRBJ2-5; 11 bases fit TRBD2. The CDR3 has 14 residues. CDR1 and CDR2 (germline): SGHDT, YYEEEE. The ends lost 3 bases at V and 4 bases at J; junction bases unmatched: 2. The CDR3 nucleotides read TGTGCCAGCAGCTGGGGACTAGCGGCAGAGACCCAGTACTTC. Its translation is CASSWGLAAETQYF. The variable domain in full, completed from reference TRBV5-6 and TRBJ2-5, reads DAGVTQSPTHLIKTRGQQVTLRCSPKSGHDTVSWYQQALGQGPQFIFQYYEEEERQRGNFPDRFSGHQFPNYSSELNVNALLLGDSALYLCASSWGLAAETQYFGPGTRLLVL.

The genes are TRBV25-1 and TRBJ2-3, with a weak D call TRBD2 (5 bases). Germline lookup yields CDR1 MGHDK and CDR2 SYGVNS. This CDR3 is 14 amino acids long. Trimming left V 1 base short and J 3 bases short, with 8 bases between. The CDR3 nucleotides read TGTGCCAGCAGTGAATGGACTCGAACAGATACGCAGTATTTT. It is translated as CASSEWTRTDTQYF. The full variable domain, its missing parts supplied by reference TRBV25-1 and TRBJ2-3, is EADIYQTPRYLVIGTGKKITLECSQTMGHDKMYWYQQDPGMELHLIHYSYGVNSTEKGDLSSESTVSRIRTEHFPLTLESARPSHTSQYLCASSEWTRTDTQYFGPGTRLTVL.

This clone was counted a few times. The CDR3 bases are TGTGCCAGCAGCCGTGACGATGAGCAGTTCTTC. Protein product: CASSRDDEQFF. The V and J genes are TRBV28 and TRBJ2-1; no clear D. The CDR3 runs 11 residues. The germline V gene has CDR1 MDHEN and CDR2 SYDVKM. V was trimmed by 6 bases and J by 8 bases, leaving 8 bases between them.

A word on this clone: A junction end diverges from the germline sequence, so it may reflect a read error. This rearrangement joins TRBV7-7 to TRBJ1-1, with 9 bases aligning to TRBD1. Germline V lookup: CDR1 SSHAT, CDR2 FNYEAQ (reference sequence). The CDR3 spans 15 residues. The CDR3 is CASSRRDRVWTEAFF. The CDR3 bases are TGTGCTAGCAGCCGCAGGGACAGGGTTTGGACTGAAGCTTTCTTT.

In DNA form, the CDR3 reads TGTGCCAGCAGTTCCCGGGACCTGACATATGGCTACACCTTC. The encoded protein is CASSSRDLTYGYTF. The rearrangement uses TRBV6-1 and TRBJ1-2; D perhaps matches TRBD1 (5 bases). Germline V gene data show CDR1 as MNHNS and CDR2 as SASEGT. The CDR3 has 14 residues. V lost 5 bases and J 5 bases, leaving 15 bases between the germline ends.

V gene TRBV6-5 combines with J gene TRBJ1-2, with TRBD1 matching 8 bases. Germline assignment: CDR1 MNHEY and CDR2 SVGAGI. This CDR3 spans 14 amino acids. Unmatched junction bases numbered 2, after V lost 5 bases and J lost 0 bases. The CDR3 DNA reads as TGTGCCAGCAGTCTCAGGGGGCCTAACTATGGCTACACCTTC. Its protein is CASSLRGPNYGYTF.

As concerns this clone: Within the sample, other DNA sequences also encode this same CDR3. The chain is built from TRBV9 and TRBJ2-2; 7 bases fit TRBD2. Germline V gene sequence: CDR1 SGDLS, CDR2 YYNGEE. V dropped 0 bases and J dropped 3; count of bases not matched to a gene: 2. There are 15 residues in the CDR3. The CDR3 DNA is TGTGCCAGCAGCGTAGCGGGAGGTGACACCGGGGAGCTGTTTTTT. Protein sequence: CASSVAGGDTGELFF.